The rows below give T cell receptor beta chains drawn from one sample of a study of T cell repertoires in cytomegalovirus infection. TCRdb used MiXCR to reprocess the reads, holding one entry per CDR3 protein. Of over 40,000 distinct CDR3 sequences listed, about a fifth are singletons. Their recognized antigens are unknown. Here the sequenced sample was CD8+ T cells from cultured PBMCs, taken from culture after CMV antigen stimulation. The receptors were sampled from a human donor in good health (CMV status not recorded). Some clones in this sample may be carry-over from other donors' samples. The CDR3 runs from the conserved cysteine through the conserved F or W. Fields, in order: D gene, J gene, clone size, V gene, CDR3 protein, CDR3 DNA. The D gene is left open where the match is weak. Rows give clone size only sometimes, using once, few, many, or a class for an expanded clone.

D gene: -
J gene: TRBJ2-1
clone size: -
V gene: TRBV20-1
CDR3 protein: CSAREVGNEQFF
CDR3 DNA: TGCAGTGCTAGAGAGGTAGGGAATGAGCAGTTCTTC

D gene: TRBD1
J gene: TRBJ1-2
clone size: many
V gene: TRBV7-2
CDR3 protein: CASSLGDRSRFMIGYTF
CDR3 DNA: TGTGCCAGCAGCTTAGGGGACAGGAGTCGATTTATGATTGGCTACACCTTC

D gene: -
J gene: TRBJ2-1
clone size: -
V gene: TRBV5-1
CDR3 protein: CASNSGYDNEQFF
CDR3 DNA: TGCGCCAGCAATTCGGGGTACGACAATGAGCAGTTCTTC

D gene: -
J gene: TRBJ1-6
clone size: -
V gene: TRBV5-8
CDR3 protein: CASSLDGVNSPLHF
CDR3 DNA: TGTGCCAGCAGCTTGGATGGGGTGAATTCACCCCTCCACTTT

D gene: TRBD1
J gene: TRBJ1-3
clone size: few
V gene: TRBV20-1
CDR3 protein: CSARITGGRGNTIYF
CDR3 DNA: TGCAGTGCTAGAATAACAGGGGGCCGTGGAAACACCATATATTTT

D gene: TRBD1
J gene: TRBJ1-5
clone size: -
V gene: TRBV19
CDR3 protein: CASSIPNRGPGYQPQHF
CDR3 DNA: TGTGCCAGTAGTATCCCCAACAGGGGGCCCGGGTATCAGCCCCAGCATTTT

D gene: -
J gene: TRBJ2-7
clone size: -
V gene: TRBV27
CDR3 protein: CASLFQGSGYEQYF
CDR3 DNA: TGTGCCAGCCTTTTCCAGGGTAGCGGCTACGAGCAGTACTTC

D gene: -
J gene: TRBJ2-1
clone size: -
V gene: TRBV24-1
CDR3 protein: CATSEGGNNEQFF
CDR3 DNA: TGTGCCACCAGTGAAGGCGGAAACAATGAGCAGTTCTTC

D gene: -
J gene: TRBJ2-7
clone size: -
V gene: TRBV14
CDR3 protein: CASSQKNSYEQYF
CDR3 DNA: TGTGCCAGCAGCCAGAAGAACTCCTACGAGCAGTACTTC

D gene: -
J gene: TRBJ1-2
clone size: -
V gene: TRBV27
CDR3 protein: CASSLKLSNYGYTF
CDR3 DNA: TGTGCCAGCAGTTTAAAACTGAGTAACTATGGCTACACCTTC

D gene: -
J gene: TRBJ2-5
clone size: few
V gene: TRBV28
CDR3 protein: CASSLGTRETQYF
CDR3 DNA: TGTGCCAGCAGTTTAGGCACTCGAGAGACCCAGTACTTC

D gene: TRBD2
J gene: TRBJ2-1
clone size: few
V gene: TRBV5-8
CDR3 protein: CASSTAPAGGGFF
CDR3 DNA: TGTGCCAGCAGCACTGCCCCCGCGGGGGGAGGGTTCTTC

D gene: -
J gene: TRBJ2-3
clone size: -
V gene: TRBV4-1
CDR3 protein: CASSQDPSLGASTDTQYF
CDR3 DNA: TGTGCCAGCAGCCAAGACCCCTCGCTAGGGGCTAGCACAGATACGCAGTATTTT

D gene: -
J gene: TRBJ2-7
clone size: few
V gene: TRBV5-4
CDR3 protein: CASSLWGGQGETYEQYF
CDR3 DNA: TGTGCCAGCAGCTTGTGGGGGGGGCAGGGAGAAACCTACGAGCAGTACTTC

D gene: TRBD2
J gene: TRBJ2-7
clone size: -
V gene: TRBV20-1
CDR3 protein: CSARTVAGGHYEQYF
CDR3 DNA: TGCAGCGCCCGGACGGTAGCGGGGGGTCACTACGAGCAGTACTTC

D gene: TRBD1
J gene: TRBJ2-1
clone size: -
V gene: TRBV6-2/TRBV6-3
CDR3 protein: CASSWGQVEQFF
CDR3 DNA: TGTGCCAGCAGTTGGGGACAGGTTGAGCAGTTCTTC

D gene: TRBD2
J gene: TRBJ2-5
clone size: few
V gene: TRBV6-1
CDR3 protein: CASSETALLAGVPETQYF
CDR3 DNA: TGTGCCAGCAGTGAGACGGCGCTACTAGCGGGAGTGCCAGAGACCCAGTACTTC

D gene: TRBD1
J gene: TRBJ2-5
clone size: -
V gene: TRBV5-4
CDR3 protein: CASSVDRVLETQYF
CDR3 DNA: TGTGCCAGCAGCGTGGACAGGGTATTGGAGACCCAGTACTTC

D gene: TRBD2
J gene: TRBJ2-3
clone size: many
V gene: TRBV10-3
CDR3 protein: CAIEAGGEDTQYF
CDR3 DNA: TGTGCCATCGAGGCGGGAGGGGAAGATACGCAGTATTTT

D gene: -
J gene: TRBJ2-6
clone size: few
V gene: TRBV9
CDR3 protein: CASSQQDSGANVLTF
CDR3 DNA: TGTGCCAGCAGCCAACAGGACTCTGGGGCCAACGTCCTGACTTTC

D gene: -
J gene: TRBJ2-3
clone size: few
V gene: TRBV5-8
CDR3 protein: CASSLESLRTDTQYF
CDR3 DNA: TGTGCCAGCAGCTTGGAGTCTCTGCGCACAGATACGCAGTATTTT

D gene: TRBD1
J gene: TRBJ1-1
clone size: -
V gene: TRBV6-2/TRBV6-3
CDR3 protein: CASRSTGTGGIYTEAFF
CDR3 DNA: TGTGCCAGCAGATCCACCGGGACAGGGGGGATTTACACTGAAGCTTTCTTT

D gene: -
J gene: TRBJ2-1
clone size: -
V gene: TRBV19
CDR3 protein: CASKFGSSYNEQFF
CDR3 DNA: TGTGCCAGTAAATTTGGCAGCTCCTACAATGAGCAGTTCTTC

D gene: -
J gene: TRBJ2-7
clone size: many
V gene: TRBV10-2
CDR3 protein: CASSDGGAGSYEQYF
CDR3 DNA: TGCGCCAGCAGTGACGGGGGCGCAGGGTCCTACGAGCAGTACTTC

D gene: -
J gene: TRBJ1-4
clone size: many
V gene: TRBV12-3/TRBV12-4
CDR3 protein: CASSSEQGGSWNEKLFF
CDR3 DNA: TGTGCCAGCAGTTCGGAACAGGGAGGCAGCTGGAATGAAAAACTGTTTTTT

D gene: -
J gene: TRBJ1-2
clone size: few
V gene: TRBV19
CDR3 protein: CASKFRAHYGYTF
CDR3 DNA: TGTGCCAGTAAATTCAGAGCACACTATGGCTACACCTTC

D gene: TRBD2
J gene: TRBJ2-1
clone size: few
V gene: TRBV19
CDR3 protein: CATQGLAGLNEQFF
CDR3 DNA: TGTGCCACCCAGGGACTAGCGGGACTCAATGAGCAGTTCTTC

D gene: -
J gene: TRBJ2-4
clone size: many
V gene: TRBV7-2
CDR3 protein: CASSLARTGGNIQYF
CDR3 DNA: TGTGCCAGCAGCTTAGCCCGGACGGGCGGAAACATTCAGTACTTC

D gene: -
J gene: TRBJ1-1
clone size: few
V gene: TRBV5-5
CDR3 protein: CASSEATGMNTEAFF
CDR3 DNA: TGTGCCAGCAGCGAGGCGACAGGTATGAACACTGAAGCTTTCTTT

D gene: -
J gene: TRBJ2-3
clone size: -
V gene: TRBV4-3
CDR3 protein: CASSQDRSGVTQYF
CDR3 DNA: TGCGCCAGCAGCCAGGACCGATCGGGGGTTACGCAGTATTTT

D gene: -
J gene: TRBJ2-1
clone size: many
V gene: TRBV7-6
CDR3 protein: CASSLTGIYNEQFF
CDR3 DNA: TGTGCCAGCAGCTTAACGGGGATCTACAATGAGCAGTTCTTC

D gene: -
J gene: TRBJ2-3
clone size: -
V gene: TRBV30
CDR3 protein: CAWTATDTQYF
CDR3 DNA: TGTGCCTGGACCGCCACAGATACGCAGTATTTT

D gene: TRBD2
J gene: TRBJ2-4
clone size: -
V gene: TRBV5-1
CDR3 protein: CASSWTSSRLTGNIQYF
CDR3 DNA: TGCGCCAGCAGCTGGACTAGCTCTCGGTTAACAGGAAACATTCAGTACTTC

D gene: TRBD1
J gene: TRBJ2-6
clone size: few
V gene: TRBV20-1
CDR3 protein: CSAWTGNNVLTF
CDR3 DNA: TGCAGTGCCTGGACAGGGAACAACGTCCTGACTTTC

D gene: TRBD1
J gene: TRBJ1-5
clone size: -
V gene: TRBV27
CDR3 protein: CASSFGTGVGQPQHF
CDR3 DNA: TGTGCCAGCAGTTTCGGGACAGGGGTAGGTCAGCCCCAGCATTTT

D gene: TRBD2
J gene: TRBJ2-3
clone size: -
V gene: TRBV4-1
CDR3 protein: CASSQALSGGASTQYF
CDR3 DNA: TGCGCCAGCAGCCAAGCGCTGAGCGGGGGGGCCAGTACGCAGTATTTT

D gene: -
J gene: TRBJ2-1
clone size: many
V gene: TRBV28
CDR3 protein: CASNINYNEQFF
CDR3 DNA: TGTGCCAGTAATATTAACTATAATGAGCAGTTCTTC

D gene: TRBD2
J gene: TRBJ2-7
clone size: many
V gene: TRBV7-6
CDR3 protein: CASSGRETSGREQYF
CDR3 DNA: TGTGCCAGCAGCGGACGGGAGACTAGCGGTCGCGAGCAGTACTTC

D gene: -
J gene: TRBJ2-7
clone size: -
V gene: TRBV19
CDR3 protein: CASSRGGTAYEQYF
CDR3 DNA: TGTGCCAGTAGTAGAGGCGGGACAGCGTACGAGCAGTACTTC

D gene: TRBD1
J gene: TRBJ1-1
clone size: many
V gene: TRBV27
CDR3 protein: CASSRTGVNTEAFF
CDR3 DNA: TGTGCCAGCAGCCGGACAGGAGTGAACACTGAAGCTTTCTTT

D gene: TRBD1
J gene: TRBJ2-7
clone size: many
V gene: TRBV12-3/TRBV12-4
CDR3 protein: CASSPTGAGVSRYEQYF
CDR3 DNA: TGTGCCAGCAGCCCTACAGGGGCCGGGGTCTCTCGCTACGAGCAGTACTTC

D gene: -
J gene: TRBJ2-5
clone size: -
V gene: TRBV20-1
CDR3 protein: CSARGAETQYF
CDR3 DNA: TGCAGTGCTAGAGGGGCGGAGACCCAGTACTTC

D gene: TRBD1
J gene: TRBJ1-3
clone size: -
V gene: TRBV12-3/TRBV12-4
CDR3 protein: CATQRRQGAGNTIYF
CDR3 DNA: TGTGCCACCCAACGCCGACAGGGGGCAGGAAACACCATATATTTT

D gene: TRBD1
J gene: TRBJ2-7
clone size: many
V gene: TRBV28
CDR3 protein: CASSLSETGSYEQYF
CDR3 DNA: TGTGCCAGCAGTTTGTCCGAGACAGGGAGCTACGAGCAGTACTTC

D gene: TRBD2
J gene: TRBJ2-1
clone size: many
V gene: TRBV7-6
CDR3 protein: CASSNGGVNEQFF
CDR3 DNA: TGTGCCAGCAGCAACGGGGGGGTGAATGAGCAGTTCTTC

D gene: TRBD1
J gene: TRBJ1-6
clone size: few
V gene: TRBV7-3
CDR3 protein: CASRSRQGGVDSPLHF
CDR3 DNA: TGTGCCAGCAGATCTCGACAGGGGGGAGTTGATTCACCCCTCCACTTT